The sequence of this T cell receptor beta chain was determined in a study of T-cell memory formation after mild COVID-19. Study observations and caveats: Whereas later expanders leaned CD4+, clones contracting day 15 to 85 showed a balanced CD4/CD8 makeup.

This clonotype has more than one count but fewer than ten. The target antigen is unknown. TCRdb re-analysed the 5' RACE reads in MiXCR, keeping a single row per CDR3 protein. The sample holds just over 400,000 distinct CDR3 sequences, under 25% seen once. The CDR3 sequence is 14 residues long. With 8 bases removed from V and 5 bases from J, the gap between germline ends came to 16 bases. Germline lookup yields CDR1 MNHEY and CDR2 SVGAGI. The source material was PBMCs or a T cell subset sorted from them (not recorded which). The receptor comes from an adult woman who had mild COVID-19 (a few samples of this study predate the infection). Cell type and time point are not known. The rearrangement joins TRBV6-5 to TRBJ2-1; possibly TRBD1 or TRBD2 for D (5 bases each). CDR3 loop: CASAWGGLDNEQFF. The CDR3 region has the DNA TGTGCCAGCGCCTGGGGCGGGCTGGACAATGAGCAGTTCTTC.